Sequencing of this T cell receptor (beta chain) was carried out in a study of T cells in narcolepsy. On the study more broadly: Donors had narcolepsy type 1 or type 2, or were healthy controls.

Using immunoSEQ multiplex PCR, the repertoire was profiled, and TCRdb retains in-frame clones only, with some absent. The table has fewer than 40,000 clones, roughly 77% seen once. Study-wide results and limits: No autoreactive T cell clone sequences appeared in some memory CD4+ repertoires.

Turning to this clone: The antigen remains undetermined.

The V gene lost 5 bases and the J gene lost 5 bases, with 14 bases spanning the gap. The germline V gene encodes CDR1 SGHTA and CDR2 FQGTGA. The CDR3 sequence is 14 residues long. The chain combines TRBV7-3 with TRBJ2-3; weak D call: TRBD1 (8 bases). The sample comprised CD45RA- memory CD4+ T cells from PBMCs. The origin of this receptor is a human donor with narcolepsy. The CDR3 loop reads CASSPDREGDTQYF. For the CDR3, the DNA is TGTGCCAGCAGCCCGGACAGGGAGGGAGATACGCAGTATTTT.